What follows are 25 T cell receptor beta chains derived from one specimen sequenced in a study of a mutant IDH1 vaccine in newly diagnosed glioma. This table comes from immunoSEQ multiplex PCR, and its TCRdb copy is limited to in-frame clones, with some not included. The top ten hold 0.55% to 0.7% of the sample, which has over 95,000 clones, 75% to 90% seen once. Which antigens these TCRs recognize remains unknown. The time point was: week 11, during vaccination. The vaccine gave 300 ug of a 20-mer mutant IDH1 peptide subcutaneously per dose. The sequencing used PBMCs, collected from a glioma patient whose treatment included an IDH1 peptide vaccine. The receptor set was obtained from a woman aged 50 to 60 with glioma.

The V and J genes are TRBV7-3 and TRBJ2-5; D uncertain. Germline-derived CDR1 and CDR2 are SGHTA and FQGTGA. V lost 2 bases and J 2 bases, leaving 6 bases between the germline ends. This CDR3 is built from 13 residues. The CDR3 DNA follows: TGTGCCAGCAGCTTAGCCTGGCAAGAGACCCAGTACTTC. Protein: CASSLAWQETQYF.

This chain uses TRBV30 with TRBJ2-2; D might be TRBD2 (7 bases). CDR3 size: 19 residues. Germline V lookup: CDR1 GTSNPN, CDR2 SVGIG (reference sequence). Trimming cost V 0 bases and J 2 bases, with 22 bases left between them. The CDR3 DNA follows: TGTGCCTGGAGTGTAATTAGACGGACAGCGGGACCTAACACCGGGGAGCTGTTTTTT. This encodes CAWSVIRRTAGPNTGELFF.

The chain uses TRBV2 and TRBJ2-3; D call uncertain. Per germline, CDR1 SNHLY and CDR2 FYNNEI. V lost 5 bases and J lost 0, with 9 bases in between. The CDR3 has 14 amino acids. CDR3 amino acids: CASSSLGSTDTQYF. In DNA, the CDR3 is TGTGCCAGCAGTAGTCTGGGGAGCACAGATACGCAGTATTTT.

V gene TRBV7-9 combines with J gene TRBJ2-2; 9 bases agree with TRBD1. CDR1 and CDR2 from the germline V gene are SEHNR and FQNEAQ (reference sequence). This CDR3 is built from 15 residues. V was pared by 5 bases and J by 4 bases, with 5 bases of the junction left unmatched. CDR3 protein: CASSIPTGGTGELFF. As DNA, the CDR3 is TGTGCCAGCAGCATCCCGACAGGGGGCACCGGGGAGCTGTTTTTT.

The chain carries TRBV6-5 and TRBJ2-3, with D uncertain. The CDR3 has 14 amino acids. Germline V gene lookup returns CDR1 MNHEY and CDR2 SVGAGI. Trimming pared 2 bases from V and 2 bases from J, leaving 8 bases between. CDR3 DNA sequence: TGTGCCAGCAGTTACACGACGATCACAGATACGCAGTATTTT. It encodes CASSYTTITDTQYF.

The chain employs TRBV5-1 and TRBJ2-1; 10 bases align to TRBD2. Trimming cost V 2 bases and J 2 bases; bases outside gene matches: 1. The CDR3 runs to 15 residues. Germline lookup yields CDR1 SGHRS and CDR2 YFSETQ. CDR3 residues: CASSFTSGAYNEQFF. CDR3 DNA: TGCGCCAGCAGCTTCACTAGCGGGGCCTACAATGAGCAGTTCTTC.

The gene calls are TRBV7-3 and TRBJ2-7; the match to TRBD2 covers 8 bases. The CDR3 extends over 15 amino acids. The V gene's germline CDR1 is SGHTA and CDR2 FQGTGA. V was pared by 1 base and J by 7 bases, with 9 bases of the junction left unmatched. The CDR3 DNA reads as TGTGCCAGCAGCTTAAGTCTAGCGGGTGATAAAGAGCAGTACTTC. This gives the protein CASSLSLAGDKEQYF.

This chain uses TRBV10-1 with TRBJ1-3; D unresolved. The CDR3 runs 13 residues. CDR1 is WNHNN, CDR2 SYGVQD, per germline (reference sequence). V gave up 2 bases and J gave up 8 bases, with 10 bases separating them. The CDR3, as DNA: TGCGCCAGCAGTGAGCCTCAAACGGACACCATATATTTT. This translates into CASSEPQTDTIYF.

The rearrangement links TRBV6-5 to TRBJ2-3; no definite D call. CDR1 is MNHEY, CDR2 SVGAGI, per germline. Between the trimmed V and J ends, which lost 8 bases and 7 bases, there was a span of 10 bases. This CDR3 has 11 amino acids. CDR3 protein: CASLVGNTQYF. In nucleotides, the CDR3 is TGTGCCAGCCTTGTAGGGAATACGCAGTATTTT.

The CDR3 sequence: CASSLLPQTVRSTGELFF. CDR3 in DNA: TGTGCCAGTAGTCTATTACCCCAGACAGTACGGTCTACCGGGGAGCTGTTTTTT. The chain carries TRBV19 and TRBJ2-2; tentative D call: TRBD1 (5 bases). The V end was cut by 5 bases, the J end by 5 bases, with 24 bases between. Germline V lookup: CDR1 LNHDA, CDR2 SQIVND (reference sequence). This CDR3 comprises 18 residues.

The J gene is TRBJ1-4, the V gene TRBV7-8; 12 bases map to TRBD1. V dropped 5 bases and J dropped 7; count of bases not matched to a gene: 14. Germline CDR1 and CDR2: SGHVS and FQNEAQ. The CDR3 covers 18 residues. CDR3 DNA sequence: TGTGCCAGCAGCCTAAATCCGGGACAGGGGGCATTAAGTGAAAAACTGTTTTTT. Translating gives CASSLNPGQGALSEKLFF.

The chain carries TRBV19 and TRBJ2-6, with 10 bases fitting TRBD1. There are 16 residues in the CDR3. The germline CDR1 and CDR2 sequences are LNHDA and SQIVND (reference sequence). V was clipped by 6 bases and J by 2 bases; unmatched bases: 4. CDR3 amino acids: CASRDRGMAGANVLTF. CDR3 coding DNA: TGTGCCAGTAGGGACAGGGGGATGGCTGGGGCCAACGTCCTGACTTTC. The whole variable domain, remainder taken from reference TRBV19 and TRBJ2-6, is DGGITQSPKYLFRKEGQNVTLSCEQNLNHDAMYWYRQDPGQGLRLIYYSQIVNDFQKGDIAEGYSVSREKKESFPLTVTSAQKNPTAFYLCASRDRGMAGANVLTFGAGSRLTVL.

The chain links TRBV2 to TRBJ1-2, with TRBD1 matching 9 bases. The CDR3 has 14 residues. Germline lookup yields CDR1 SNHLY and CDR2 FYNNEI. The V gene end was trimmed by 8 bases and the J gene end by 6 bases; junction bases not matched to a gene: 10. The CDR3 sequence: CASGSGTGLDGYTF. CDR3 in DNA: TGTGCCAGCGGGAGCGGGACAGGGTTGGATGGCTACACCTTC.

The rearrangement uses TRBV6-1 and TRBJ1-2, with 7 bases lining up with TRBD1. The CDR3 is made up of 13 amino acids. Germline-derived CDR1 and CDR2 are MNHNS and SASEGT. The trim removed 4 bases at V and 2 bases at J, leaving 1 base unmatched. CDR3: CASSAQGNYGYTF. DNA of the CDR3: TGTGCCAGCAGTGCACAGGGGAACTATGGCTACACCTTC.

The V gene is TRBV5-1, the J gene TRBJ2-5; 9 nucleotides align to TRBD1. CDR1 SGHRS and CDR2 YFSETQ come from the germline V gene. The CDR3 has 14 amino acids. V gave up 6 bases and J gave up 3 bases; unmatched junction bases: 6. In DNA form, the CDR3 reads TGCGCCAGCACCCCGGGACAGGGAGAAGAGACCCAGTACTTC. Translating gives CASTPGQGEETQYF. The complete variable domain, with remaining parts taken from reference TRBV5-1 and TRBJ2-5, reads KAGVTQTPRYLIKTRGQQVTLSCSPISGHRSVSWYQQTPGQGLQFLFEYFSETQRNKGNFPGRFSGRQFSNSRSEMNVSTLELGDSALYLCASTPGQGEETQYFGPGTRLLVL.

The rearrangement uses TRBV10-3 and TRBJ1-4; 8 bases map to TRBD1. Germline assignment: CDR1 ENHRY and CDR2 SYGVKD. The junction had 8 bases not matched to a gene; V was cut back by 4 bases and J by 4 bases. The CDR3 is 16 residues long. The CDR3 sequence is CAISGGTGGINEKLFF. CDR3 nucleotide sequence: TGTGCCATCAGTGGGGGCACAGGGGGTATTAATGAAAAACTGTTTTTT.

V is TRBV6-5 and J is TRBJ1-4, with 7 bases aligning to TRBD1. V gave up 2 bases and J gave up 6 bases; unmatched junction bases: 6. Looked up from germline, CDR1 is MNHEY and CDR2 is SVGAGI. This CDR3 spans 15 amino acids. The CDR3 is CASSYAGTAYEKLFF. The CDR3 DNA is TGTGCCAGCAGTTACGCTGGGACAGCTTATGAAAAACTGTTTTTT.

This chain uses TRBV27 with TRBJ2-3; unclear D gene. Germline CDR1 reads MNHEY; CDR2 reads SMNVEV (reference sequence). Trimming took 8 bases from V and 5 from J, leaving 5 bases between them. The CDR3 is made up of 10 amino acids. The CDR3 reads CASRGDTQYF. CDR3 nucleotides: TGTGCCAGCCGTGGAGATACGCAGTATTTT.

This sequence joins TRBV25-1 and TRBJ1-5; D call uncertain. Germline V gene data show CDR1 as MGHDK and CDR2 as SYGVNS. Between the trimmed V and J ends, which lost 2 bases and 0 bases, there was a span of 17 bases. This CDR3 comprises 18 residues. CDR3 nucleotide sequence: TGTGCCAGCAGTGAAGGGTGTACGACTTTACATAGCAATCAGCCCCAGCATTTT. Its translation is CASSEGCTTLHSNQPQHF.

This chain joins TRBV29-1 and TRBJ2-7, with a possible D match to TRBD1 (6 bases). The V end was cut by 6 bases, the J end by 3 bases, with 12 bases between. The CDR3 has 12 amino acids. Germline lookup yields CDR1 SQVTM and CDR2 ANQGSEA. The CDR3 nucleotides are TGCAGCGTCCAGGGGTCGCGCTACGAGCAGTACTTC. Its translation: CSVQGSRYEQYF.

A few counts support this clone. This CDR3 is CASTSGGDLLYEQYF. CDR3 nucleotide sequence: TGTGCCAGCACCTCGGGGGGGGACCTCTTATACGAGCAGTACTTC. The chain is built from TRBV28 and TRBJ2-7, with 8 bases lining up with TRBD2. CDR1 and CDR2 (germline): MDHEN, SYDVKM. CDR3 length equals 15 residues. Trimming cost V 7 bases and J 4 bases; bases outside gene matches: 12. The full variable domain, rest sourced from reference TRBV28 and TRBJ2-7, is DVKVTQSSRYLVKRTGEKVFLECVQDMDHENMFWYRQDPGLGLRLIYFSYDVKMKEKGDIPEGYSVSREKKERFSLILESASTNQTSMYLCASTSGGDLLYEQYFGPGTRLTVT.

The chain recombines TRBV20-1 with TRBJ2-7; D is ambiguous. Germline V gene data show CDR1 as DFQATT and CDR2 as SNEGSKA (reference sequence). The ends were cut back, 6 bases at V and 3 bases at J, with 6 bases in the middle. The CDR3 length is 10 residues. For the CDR3, the DNA is TGCAGTGCCGGAATCTACGAGCAGTACTTC. This translates into CSAGIYEQYF.

The chain is built from TRBV11-2 and TRBJ2-5; 13 bases are shared with TRBD2. After removal of 4 bases from V and 4 bases from J, the junction contained 15 bases not matched to a gene. This CDR3 spans 19 amino acids. From germline, CDR1 is SGHAT and CDR2 FQNNGV. CDR3 in amino acids: CASSSQPGLAGFTGETQYF. The CDR3 coding sequence is TGTGCCAGCAGCTCGCAACCGGGACTAGCGGGATTCACGGGAGAGACCCAGTACTTC.

V usage is TRBV5-1 and J usage is TRBJ2-2; maybe TRBD2 (5 bases). CDR3 length: 15 residues. CDR1 is SGHRS, CDR2 YFSETQ, per germline. With 7 bases removed from V and 4 bases from J, the gap between germline ends came to 17 bases. The CDR3 DNA reads as TGCGCCAGCCGGCCTGGAGTGGGGAGCACCGGGGAGCTGTTTTTT. Its translation: CASRPGVGSTGELFF.

This chain joins TRBV19 and TRBJ2-2, with D perhaps given as TRBD1 or TRBD2 (6 bases each). CDR3 length equals 16 residues. CDR1 and CDR2 (germline): LNHDA, SQIVND (reference sequence). V was trimmed by 6 bases and J by 3 bases, leaving 17 bases between them. The CDR3 sequence: CASSNTQGRYTGELFF. The CDR3 nucleotides are TGTGCCAGTAGCAACACCCAGGGGAGGTACACCGGGGAGCTGTTTTTT.